Below are 17 T cell receptor beta chains sequenced from a single sample in a study of cytomegalovirus exposure and HLA in healthy donors. Vbeta (60) and Jbeta (13) primers were used in the PCR. Assay: immunoSEQ multiplex PCR; the TCRdb copy retains only in-frame clones and omits some. The sample lists approximately 90,000 clones; roughly two thirds were seen once. Sequencing was performed on PBMCs. The source is a woman between 50 and 59 years old in good health and CMV-seropositive.

This clone was counted only a few times. One end of the junction varies from germline; a read error may be responsible. This rearrangement joins TRBV6-5 to TRBJ2-1; the D is unclear. The CDR3 is 14 residues long. Germline V CDR1 and CDR2: MNHEY, SVGAGI. The CDR3 coding sequence is TGTGCCAGCAGTTACTCGTTCTCCTCCAATGAGCAGTTCTTC. Its translation: CASSYSFSSNEQFF.

CDR3 region: CASSLGGDLYEQYF. In nucleotides, the CDR3 is TGTGCCAGCAGTTTGGGCGGGGACCTTTACGAGCAGTACTTC. The chain couples TRBV28 to TRBJ2-7; D is possibly TRBD2 (6 bases). V lost 3 bases, J lost 4 bases, and 13 bases lay in between. The germline V gene has CDR1 MDHEN and CDR2 SYDVKM. The CDR3 totals 14 residues. Drawing the rest from reference TRBV28 and TRBJ2-7, the complete variable domain is DVKVTQSSRYLVKRTGEKVFLECVQDMDHENMFWYRQDPGLGLRLIYFSYDVKMKEKGDIPEGYSVSREKKERFSLILESASTNQTSMYLCASSLGGDLYEQYFGPGTRLTVT.

The chain recombines TRBV5-4 with TRBJ2-5, with no clear D. CDR3 size: 14 residues. Germline loops: CDR1 SGHNT, CDR2 YYREEE (reference sequence). Trimming took 1 base from V and 1 from J, leaving 8 bases between them. The CDR3 nucleotides are TGTGCCAGCAGCTTGCGTCCCAGCCAAGAGACCCAGTACTTC. Amino acid sequence: CASSLRPSQETQYF.

This clone showed up just a few times. The rearrangement links TRBV18 to TRBJ2-1; D is undetermined. CDR3 length: 15 residues. The germline V and J ends were trimmed by 3 bases and 2 bases, with 11 bases remaining between them. Germline V gene sequence: CDR1 KGHSH, CDR2 LQKENI. The DNA for the CDR3 is TGTGCCAGCTCACCGGGCTTACCCCCCTACAATGAGCAGTTCTTC. This gives the protein CASSPGLPPYNEQFF.

This clone was observed a few times. The CDR3 is CSVEAERSYEQYF. CDR3 DNA sequence: TGCAGCGTTGAGGCGGAAAGGTCCTACGAGCAGTACTTC. This sequence joins TRBV29-1 and TRBJ2-7; D ambiguous. V gave up 3 bases and J gave up 1 base, with 10 bases separating them. The CDR3 spans 13 residues. Germline-derived CDR1 and CDR2 are SQVTM and ANQGSEA.

The chain couples TRBV2 to TRBJ2-5; maybe TRBD2 (5 bases). Per the germline V gene, CDR1 is SNHLY and CDR2 is FYNNEI. Trimming shortened V by 6 bases and J by 4 bases, and 9 bases separated the two germline ends. CDR3 size: 12 residues. The CDR3 is CASRTGGETQYF. DNA of the CDR3: TGTGCCAGCAGGACTGGAGGAGAGACCCAGTACTTC.

V and J are TRBV15 and TRBJ2-4, with TRBD2 identical over 12 bases. V shed 9 bases, J shed 8 bases, and the junction held 5 bases outside the gene matches. The germline CDR1 and CDR2 sequences are LNHNV and YYDKDF (reference sequence). CDR3 length equals 13 residues. The CDR3 sequence is CATRLAGDHIQYF. CDR3 coding DNA: TGTGCCACACGACTAGCGGGAGATCACATTCAGTACTTC. Full variable domain (outside the CDR3, taken from reference TRBV15 and TRBJ2-4): DAMVIQNPRYQVTQFGKPVTLSCSQTLNHNVMYWYQQKSSQAPKLLFHYYDKDFNNEADTPDNFQSRRPNTSFCFLDIRSPGLGDTAMYLCATRLAGDHIQYFGAGTRLSVL.

V gene TRBV7-8 combines with J gene TRBJ1-3; the D gene is possibly TRBD1 (5 bases). The V end was cut by 1 base, the J end by 2 bases, with 9 bases between. This CDR3 spans 15 amino acids. Germline CDR1 reads SGHVS; CDR2 reads FQNEAQ. CDR3 protein: CASSLGSGTGNTIYF. CDR3 DNA: TGTGCCAGCAGCTTAGGGTCAGGGACTGGAAACACCATATATTTT.

The chain couples TRBV28 to TRBJ2-3, with unresolved D. CDR1 and CDR2 from the germline V gene are MDHEN and SYDVKM. The CDR3 contains 14 residues. V shed 8 bases and J shed 0 bases, with 12 bases lying between them. The CDR3 spells CASAAQSSTDTQYF. The CDR3 DNA is TGTGCCAGCGCGGCCCAATCTAGCACAGATACGCAGTATTTT.

The chain links TRBV6-5 to TRBJ1-1; tentatively, D is TRBD1 (5 bases). There are 14 residues in the CDR3. The V end was cut by 6 bases, the J end by 1 base, with 12 bases between. CDR1 and CDR2 (germline): MNHEY, SVGAGI. The chain's CDR3 is CASSTGEWNTEAFF. CDR3 sequence (DNA): TGTGCCAGCAGCACAGGAGAGTGGAACACTGAAGCTTTCTTT.

This clone was seen once. CDR3: CASSLGPGNEQFF. The CDR3 coding sequence is TGTGCCAGCAGTTTAGGGCCGGGGAATGAGCAGTTCTTC. The V and J genes are TRBV27 and TRBJ2-1; tentative D call: TRBD2 (5 bases). Germline CDR1 and CDR2: MNHEY and SMNVEV (reference sequence). This CDR3 is built from 13 residues. V was shortened by 2 bases and J by 7 bases, with 9 bases between the two germline ends.

The chain employs TRBV5-4 and TRBJ2-3; 10 positions match TRBD1. The J segment lost 3 bases and the V segment lost 4 bases, leaving 17 bases of the junction unmatched. In germline, CDR1 is SGHNT, CDR2 YYREEE (reference sequence). CDR3 size: 19 residues. In nucleotides, the CDR3 is TGTGCCAGCAGCCCCCGAGTGGGACAGGGGATAAGTGTTACAGATACGCAGTATTTT. It encodes CASSPRVGQGISVTDTQYF.

The J gene is TRBJ2-5, the V gene TRBV28; 10 nucleotides align to TRBD2. Germline loops: CDR1 MDHEN, CDR2 SYDVKM. The CDR3 has 16 residues. Trimming at V came to 6 bases and at J to 3 bases, leaving 10 bases not matched to a gene. The CDR3 DNA follows: TGTGCCAGCAGCCGTCCGACACTAGCGGGAAAAGAGACCCAGTACTTC. It encodes CASSRPTLAGKETQYF.

This clone has a handful of counts. The chain carries TRBV7-8 and TRBJ2-1, with a tentative D call TRBD2 (5 bases). The CDR3 is 12 residues long. Germline assignment: CDR1 SGHVS and CDR2 FQNEAQ. Deletions cut 7 bases from V and 13 bases from J, with 17 bases between. The CDR3 nucleotides are TGTGCCAGCAAACGGGAAACGCAGGTACAGTTCTTC. It encodes CASKRETQVQFF.

This clone has only a few counts. The chain combines TRBV30 with TRBJ1-5; 7 positions agree with TRBD1. After removal of 5 bases from V and 6 bases from J, the junction contained 4 bases not matched to a gene. Germline V gives CDR1 GTSNPN, CDR2 SVGIG (reference sequence). The CDR3 has 12 residues. The CDR3 reads CAWDRAGQPQHF. The CDR3 DNA reads TGTGCCTGGGACAGGGCGGGTCAGCCCCAGCATTTT.

This clone showed up just once. The rearrangement uses TRBV4-1 and TRBJ2-5; 14 bases map to TRBD2. The closer fit of TRBJ2-7 to the DNA end suggests the J call may be wrong. The CDR3 totals 19 residues. In germline, CDR1 is MGHRA, CDR2 YSYEKL. The CDR3 DNA is TGCGCCAGCAGCCAAGTACTCGGACTAGCGGGAGGTAGATCCTACGAGCAGTACTTC. Translated, it gives CASSQVLGLAGGRSYEQYF.

This clone was seen just once. The chain joins TRBV7-2 to TRBJ2-1; D is possibly TRBD2 (6 bases). This CDR3 has 16 amino acids. Germline values: CDR1 SGHTA, CDR2 FQGNSA. The V end was cut by 1 base, the J end by 9 bases, with 19 bases between. CDR3 amino acids: CASSLGASSRGGEQFF. CDR3 DNA: TGTGCCAGCAGCTTAGGCGCTAGTTCGAGGGGAGGTGAGCAGTTCTTC.